A selection of T cell receptor beta chains follows, all from one sample in a study of metastatic and nonmetastatic thyroid tumors. TCRdb re-clonotyped the PCR reads via MiXCR. The data contain fewer than 35,000 clones, about 15% of them singletons. Material for sequencing was blood. These receptor sequences come from a male donor with papillary thyroid cancer or a benign thyroid nodule (not recorded which). Some clones in this sample may be carry-over from other donors' samples. Each CDR3 is given with its conserved first and last residue. A D gene is named only where the DNA matches it firmly. Where a row states a size, it is once, few, many or the class of an expanded clone; other rows omit it.

- TRBJ2-7 - TRBV13 TGTGCCAGCAGCGTCGGGACGCGTGAGCAGTACTTC CASSVGTREQYF
TRBD2 TRBJ2-1 many TRBV29-1 TGCAGCGTGGTCGGGACTAGCGGGAGCAATGAGCAGTTCTTC CSVVGTSGSNEQFF
- TRBJ2-2 many TRBV29-1 TGCAGCGTTGAAAAGCGGAACACCGGGGAGCTGTTTTTT CSVEKRNTGELFF
- TRBJ2-1 few TRBV6-1 TGTGCCAGCAGTGGCCTCACCGCCTACAATGAGCAGTTCTTC CASSGLTAYNEQFF
- TRBJ1-5 many TRBV19 TGTGCCAGTAGTATAGGGGGGGTAGGCAATCAGCCCCAGCATTTT CASSIGGVGNQPQHF
- TRBJ1-6 many TRBV7-8 TGTGCCAGCAGCATGACCCGGAGAGGCAATAATTCACCCCTCCACTTT CASSMTRRGNNSPLHF
TRBD2 TRBJ2-6 many TRBV4-3 TGCGCCAGCAGCCAAGATCCCGCTAGCGGGAGGACCTCTGGGGCCAACGTCCTGACTTTC CASSQDPASGRTSGANVLTF
- TRBJ2-7 many TRBV6-1 TGTGCCAGCAGTGATGCCGGCCGGGCTGTCCACGAGCAGTACTTC CASSDAGRAVHEQYF
- TRBJ1-3 - TRBV6-5 TGTGCCAGCAGTTACGTGAGGGGAGCTGGAAACACCACATATTTT CASSYVRGAGNTTYF
TRBD2 TRBJ2-1 many TRBV20-1 TGCAGTGCTAGAACCCCAGCGGGAGGCAAAGTTGAGCAGTTCTTC CSARTPAGGKVEQFF
TRBD1 TRBJ1-4 many TRBV24-1 TGTGCCACCAGTACTTCAGGGGGAAGGGGTGAAAAACTGTTTTTT CATSTSGGRGEKLFF
- TRBJ2-1 - TRBV20-1 TGCAGTGCTAGGGGGGCCCCGGACTGGGGGGAAGATGAGCAGTTCTTC CSARGAPDWGEDEQFF
TRBD1 TRBJ2-3 many TRBV30 TGTGCCTGGAACAGGGGCAGCAGCACAGATACGCAGTATTTT CAWNRGSSTDTQYF
TRBD2 TRBJ2-7 many TRBV20-1 TGCAGTGCAAGAGGGGACCTAGCGGTCTCCTACGAGCAGTACTTC CSARGDLAVSYEQYF
- TRBJ2-5 many TRBV7-9 TGTGCCAGCAGCCCACCGGGGCCTCGGGAGACCCAGTACTTC CASSPPGPRETQYF
TRBD2 TRBJ2-1 - TRBV6-1 TGTGCCAGCAGTGAATGGCGGGAGGGCCGCGATGAGCAGTTCTTC CASSEWREGRDEQFF
TRBD2 TRBJ2-1 - TRBV6-2/TRBV6-3 TGTGCCAGCAGACCCGCGGGGGCCTACAATGAGCAGTTCTTC CASRPAGAYNEQFF
- TRBJ2-3 many TRBV6-1 TGTGCCAGCAGTGAAACGGAAGCAGATACGCAGTATTTT CASSETEADTQYF
- TRBJ1-4 many TRBV28 TGTGCCAGCAGGCTAAATAATGAAAAACTGTTTTTT CASRLNNEKLFF
- TRBJ2-1 - TRBV5-1 TGCGCCAGCAGCCTACGGAATGAGCAGTTCTTC CASSLRNEQFF
TRBD1 TRBJ2-2 few TRBV10-2 TGCGCCAGCAGTGATTTACAGGGGGCTGGCGGGGGACTGTTTTTT CASSDLQGAGGGLFF
- TRBJ2-5 many TRBV4-1 TGCGCCAGCAGCCGGACACCTGGAGAGACCCAGTACTTC CASSRTPGETQYF
TRBD1 TRBJ2-2 many TRBV19 TGTGCCAGTAAAAGCGGGACAGGGCGGATTGGCGGGGAGCTGTTTTTT CASKSGTGRIGGELFF
- TRBJ1-1 many TRBV18 TGTGCCAGCTCACCACCGTCGAAGGGGGATACTGAAGCTTTCTTT CASSPPSKGDTEAFF
- TRBJ1-2 many TRBV5-1 TGCGCCAGCAGCTCTGCCGGGGGGGGTAACTATGGCTACACCTTC CASSSAGGGNYGYTF
- TRBJ1-5 many TRBV6-1 TGTGCCAGCTCCCGTGTTGGGGGGCCCCAGCATTTT CASSRVGGPQHF
- TRBJ1-1 few TRBV28 TGTGCCAGCATCCAAAGCGTACGAGGTGAAGCTTTCTTT CASIQSVRGEAFF
- TRBJ1-1 many TRBV20-1 TGCAGTGCAAGCCGGGATAACACTGAAGCTTTCTTT CSASRDNTEAFF
- TRBJ2-7 - TRBV12-3/TRBV12-4 TGTGCCAGCAGTTTCGGTTCAGGGCTAGCGAACGAGCAGTACTTC CASSFGSGLANEQYF
TRBD2 TRBJ2-1 many TRBV7-2 TGTGCCAGCAGACAGACTAGCGGGAGGACCAATGAGCAGTTCTTC CASRQTSGRTNEQFF
TRBD2 TRBJ2-1 - TRBV12-5 TGTGATAGTGGTGTGCTAGCGGGCTACATTGAGCAGTTCTTC CDSGVLAGYIEQFF
- TRBJ2-6 many TRBV4-1 TGCGCCAGCAGCACAACAGGGACCTCTGGGGCCAACGTCCTGACTTTC CASSTTGTSGANVLTF
- TRBJ2-7 many TRBV7-2 TGTGCCAGCAGCTCGGGACGGAACTACGAGCAGTACTTC CASSSGRNYEQYF
TRBD1 TRBJ1-4 many TRBV4-3 TGCGCCAGCAGCCAAGATGGGACAGCCCCCGGGAAACTGTTTTTT CASSQDGTAPGKLFF
- TRBJ2-2 many TRBV11-2 TGTGCCAGCAGTTTCCCGACCCGTTCGGCAAACCCTTCCGGGGAGCTGTTTTTT CASSFPTRSANPSGELFF
- TRBJ2-4 many TRBV7-2 TGTGCCAGCAGCTCCCGCGCCTTAGCCAAAAACATTCAGTACTTC CASSSRALAKNIQYF
- TRBJ2-1 few TRBV6-2/TRBV6-3 TGTGCCAGCAGTTACCCACCGGTACAGGGACTGTATGAGCAGTTCTTC CASSYPPVQGLYEQFF
TRBD2 TRBJ2-2 - TRBV6-1 TGTGCCAGCAGGCAAGCGGGAGCGAACACCGGGGAGCTGTTTTTT CASRQAGANTGELFF
- TRBJ2-1 many TRBV7-9 TGTGCCAGCAGCCAGGACCCACGCCCGGATGAGCAGTTCTTC CASSQDPRPDEQFF
- TRBJ1-1 many TRBV28 TGTGCCAGCAGTTATCCCGCCGTTATGGAAGCTTTCTTT CASSYPAVMEAFF
TRBD1 TRBJ2-7 many TRBV15 TGTGCCACCAGCAGAGATGCCGGGACAGCGCCTCCCTACGAGCAGTACTTC CATSRDAGTAPPYEQYF
- TRBJ2-5 many TRBV7-9 TGTGCCAGCAGCTTAAGCCCGCACGAGACCCAGTACTTC CASSLSPHETQYF
TRBD1 TRBJ2-7 - TRBV30 TGTGCCTGGGACATGGGACAGACAGGACGGCAGTACTTC CAWDMGQTGRQYF
- TRBJ2-2 many TRBV30 TGTGCCTGGAGTCCAACCCGGACGGGAGACGGGGAGCTGTTTTTT CAWSPTRTGDGELFF
- TRBJ1-5 - TRBV14 TGTGCCAGCAGCAAAGGGTGCGCGCCGAATCAGCCCCAGCACTTT CASSKGCAPNQPQHF
- TRBJ2-5 many TRBV20-1 TGCAGTGCTATAGCGGAGGGGGGGGAGACCCAGTACTTC CSAIAEGGETQYF
- TRBJ2-7 medium-sized TRBV6-1 TGTGCCAGCACAACGAACACGGGCGGATCCTACGAGCAGTACTTC CASTTNTGGSYEQYF
TRBD2 TRBJ2-3 many TRBV25-1 TGTGCCAGCAGTGTATGGGGACTAGCGGGAGCAGATACGCAGTATTTT CASSVWGLAGADTQYF
TRBD2 TRBJ2-7 many TRBV28 TGTGCCAGCACCCTGCTTAGGACAGGCTCACTAGCGGGAGTCTGCGAGCAGTACTTC CASTLLRTGSLAGVCEQYF
TRBD1 TRBJ1-5 many TRBV6-1 TGTGCCAGCAATGACAAGGGACAGGGTCCAAATCAGCCCCAGCATTTT CASNDKGQGPNQPQHF
- TRBJ2-2 many TRBV19 TGTGCCAGTAGACAACCCAGGGCCGGGAGCGCCGGGGAGCTGTTTTTT CASRQPRAGSAGELFF
- TRBJ2-7 many TRBV19 TGTGCCAGTAGTAATCGAGGGATGTCATCCTACGAGCAGTACTTC CASSNRGMSSYEQYF
- TRBJ2-5 many TRBV4-1 TGCGCCAGCAGCCAAGACGGGGGCAGGTTAGCGACCCAGTACTTC CASSQDGGRLATQYF
TRBD1 TRBJ2-7 many TRBV28 TGTGCCAGCAGTTCTCGACAGGGACACTACGAGCAGTACTTC CASSSRQGHYEQYF
TRBD1 TRBJ2-7 many TRBV6-6 TGTGCCAGCAGTTACGGGGGACAGGGATTCCACGAGCAGTACTTC CASSYGGQGFHEQYF
TRBD1 TRBJ2-7 many TRBV10-3 TGTGCCGCCAGGGGGCGGGACCTCCCGTACGAGCAGTACTTC CAARGRDLPYEQYF
- TRBJ2-1 once TRBV7-3 TGTGCCAGCATCTTAACGGGAGTGGCCCACTCCTACAATGAGCAGTTCTTC CASILTGVAHSYNEQFF
TRBD1 TRBJ2-3 few TRBV13 TGTGCCAGTAGCTTCGGGACAGGAACCTCAGATACGCAGTATTTT CASSFGTGTSDTQYF
TRBD1 TRBJ2-7 many TRBV25-1 TGTGCCAGCAGCGGGGGACAGGTCAACGAGCAGTACTTC CASSGGQVNEQYF